A selection of T cell receptor beta chains follows, all from one sample in a study of blood T cell repertoires in COVID-19. Using immunoSEQ multiplex PCR, the repertoire was profiled, and TCRdb retains in-frame clones only, with some absent. The data show roughly 410,000 clones, with roughly 90% seen just once and 1.5% to 1.8% held by the top ten. The sample was peripheral blood. These receptors all stem from a middle-aged woman with COVID-19, enrolled during active disease. Both conserved end residues are part of each CDR3. A D gene is named only where the DNA matches it firmly. Size is omitted from some rows. Given values are once, few, many or a class for expanded clones.

clone_size j_call v_call d_call cdr3_nt cdr3_aa
- TRBJ2-7 TRBV4-2 TRBD1 TGTGCCAGCAGCCCGGACCAGGGACAGGGGGCTTCCTACTACGAGCAGTACTTC CASSPDQGQGASYYEQYF
- TRBJ1-2 TRBV27 - TGTGCCAGCAGTTTATCGGGCGGGAGCATTGGCTACACCTTC CASSLSGGSIGYTF
- TRBJ1-6 TRBV7-2 - TGTGCCAGCAGCTTAGAACCGCCGACACCGTATAATTCACCCCTCCACTTT CASSLEPPTPYNSPLHF
- TRBJ1-5 TRBV12-5 - TGTGCTAGTGGCACAGACAGGTCTTTCAATCAGCCCCAGCATTTT CASGTDRSFNQPQHF
- TRBJ2-2 TRBV5-5 TRBD1 TGTGCCAGCAGTCGGGACAGACGAGAGAACACCGGGGAGCTGTTTTTT CASSRDRRENTGELFF
- TRBJ1-4 TRBV7-9 TRBD1 TGTGCCAGCAGCTTAGGTTTGATGGGACAGGGGAATGAAAAACTGTTTTTT CASSLGLMGQGNEKLFF
- TRBJ1-5 TRBV15 - TGTGCCACCAGCAGGGACAAACACAGGCCCCAGCATTTT CATSRDKHRPQHF
- TRBJ2-3 TRBV5-1 TRBD2 TGCGCCAGCAGCTTGATTGCGGGGGGAAATGTAGGTACGCAGTATTTT CASSLIAGGNVGTQYF
- TRBJ1-2 TRBV5-6 TRBD1 TGTGCCAGCAGCTGGTCAGGGGGAGGCTATGGCTACACCTTC CASSWSGGGYGYTF
once TRBJ2-1 TRBV9 TRBD1 TGTGCCAGCAGCGTCGGGACAGGGGTGGGCAATGAGCAGTTCTTC CASSVGTGVGNEQFF
once TRBJ1-1 TRBV27 - TGTGCCAGCAGCGAACGGGTTCCGAACACTGAAGCTTTCTTT CASSERVPNTEAFF
- TRBJ2-4 TRBV4-2 - TGTGCCAGCAGCCAAGAAAGCAGATATGACAGAAACATTCAGTACTTC CASSQESRYDRNIQYF
- TRBJ1-1 TRBV6-6 - TGTGCCAGCTCTCCAGGACTCTCTGAAGCTTTCTTT CASSPGLSEAFF
- TRBJ2-7 TRBV5-1 - TGCGCCAGCAGCCTGGCGGAGGTGGAGGGCCGGTGGGGAACTCTATACGAGCAGTACTTC CASSLAEVEGRWGTLYEQYF
- TRBJ1-3 TRBV7-2 - TGTGCCAGCAGCTGGACTGACGGAAACACCATATATTTT CASSWTDGNTIYF
few TRBJ2-7 TRBV19 TRBD1 TGTGCCAGTAGTCCAAAGGACAGGGACGAGCAGTACTTC CASSPKDRDEQYF
- TRBJ1-2 TRBV2 - TGTGCCAGCAGTATCTCATGGACAGCGACTTATGGCTACACCTTC CASSISWTATYGYTF
- TRBJ2-1 TRBV13 - TGTGCCAGCAGCTTAGACGGTAACAATGAGCAGTTCTTC CASSLDGNNEQFF
once TRBJ2-2 TRBV5-1 TRBD2 TGCGCCAGCAGCTTGAGACCCGCGGGAGGGACCGGGGAGCTGTTTTTT CASSLRPAGGTGELFF
- TRBJ1-5 TRBV7-2 - TGTGCCAGCAGCTCCGACGGGAGCAATCAGCCCCAGCATTTT CASSSDGSNQPQHF
- TRBJ1-2 TRBV11-2 TRBD1 TGTGCCAGCAGCTTAGGGACAGGCGTCTATGGCTACACCTTC CASSLGTGVYGYTF
- TRBJ2-7 TRBV27 TRBD1 TGTGCCAGCAGTTTAGGGACAGGCCTTAACGAGCAGTACTTC CASSLGTGLNEQYF
- TRBJ1-3 TRBV2 - TGTGCCATACTAGGACGAGAAAGGGGAAACACCATATATTTT CAILGRERGNTIYF
few TRBJ1-1 TRBV5-1 TRBD1 TGCGCCAGCAGCACGGACAGGGCCACTGAAGCTTTCTTT CASSTDRATEAFF
- TRBJ2-1 TRBV19 - TGTGCCAGTAGTATCCCAACTAGATACAATGAGCAGTTCTTC CASSIPTRYNEQFF
- TRBJ2-2 TRBV5-5 TRBD2 TGTGCCAGCAGCTTGAGCCTAGCGGGGACGATGGACACCGGGGAGCTGTTTTTT CASSLSLAGTMDTGELFF
- TRBJ2-7 TRBV12-3/TRBV12-4 TRBD2 TGTGCCAGCAAGTCTAGCGGGACTTACGAGCAGTACTTC CASKSSGTYEQYF
- TRBJ2-1 TRBV10-3 - TGTGCCATCAGTGAGTCGCAGGTGAACTACAATGAGCAGTTCTTC CAISESQVNYNEQFF
once TRBJ2-1 TRBV20-1 - TGCAGTGCTAGTCTAATCCGTGCAGGGAACACCTACAATGAGCAGTTCTTC CSASLIRAGNTYNEQFF
- TRBJ2-5 TRBV11-2 TRBD1 TGTGCCAGCAGCTCTCCACTCGACAGGGGAGAGACCCAGTACTTC CASSSPLDRGETQYF
- TRBJ1-1 TRBV6-5 - TGTGCCAGCACCCATACATCGAACACTGAAGCTTTCTTT CASTHTSNTEAFF
- TRBJ1-2 TRBV7-2 - TGTGCCAGCAGCTCCAATGGGAGACAGGATGGCTACACCTTC CASSSNGRQDGYTF
few TRBJ2-1 TRBV5-1 - TGCGCCAGCAGAGGGGGCGGGACTTCGGACAATGAGCAGTTCTTC CASRGGGTSDNEQFF
once TRBJ1-2 TRBV9 TRBD1 TGTGCCAGCAGCGTAGGGACAGGGGACTATGGCTACACCTTC CASSVGTGDYGYTF
- TRBJ2-1 TRBV9 - TGTGCCAGCAGCGTAGAACTACTGGGGAGCTCCTACAATGAGCAGTTCTTC CASSVELLGSSYNEQFF
once TRBJ2-2 TRBV5-3 - TGTGCCAGAAGCCTCGGACTCTGCACCGGGGAGCTGTTTTTT CARSLGLCTGELFF
- TRBJ1-2 TRBV10-3 TRBD1 TGTGCCGCCCGACAGGGACACTATGGCTACACCTTC CAARQGHYGYTF
- TRBJ2-7 TRBV7-8 TRBD1 TGTGCCAGCAGCTTCTGGACAGGGAGGTCTTACGAGCAGTACTTC CASSFWTGRSYEQYF
once TRBJ1-6 TRBV5-6 - TGTGCCAGCAGCCGGATTTGGGGGGGCGCGGTTTCAACCCTCCACTTT CASSRIWGGAVSTLHF
once TRBJ2-2 TRBV5-1 - TGCGCCAGCAGCTTACAGGATCCTAACACCGGGGAGCTGTTTTTT CASSLQDPNTGELFF